The clone carrying this T cell receptor (beta chain) showed up just a few times. Antigen unknown. Time point denoted: patch test 2, 6 weeks after DPC sensitization. Specified treatment: therapeutic diphenylcyclopropenone sensitization with weekly scalp DPC. Sample donors consisted of patients with alopecia, aged 18 to 70 years, who were suitable for DPC. MiXCR, run by TCRdb on the RACE reads, gives a single entry per CDR3 protein. The data contain tens of thousands of distinct CDR3 sequences, about 11% of them singletons. This record belongs to a study of human T cells and chemical hapten exposure. Study-wide context: Patients, mostly women, had alopecia areata, alopecia totalis or alopecia universalis. Study-wide results and caveats: TCRs exceeding 1 in 1000 frequency stayed unchanged with DPC sensitization. Expanded TCRs produced significantly more large CDR3 similarity clusters than controls did.

Trimming stripped 2 bases from V and 1 base from J, with 10 bases between. Germline-derived CDR1 and CDR2 are SGHTA and FQGNSA. This CDR3 has 15 residues. This sequence originates from a man aged 35 to 55 with alopecia areata. Some clones in this sample may be carry-over from other donors' samples. The sample consisted of whole blood, taken in connection with sensitization to the hapten diphenylcyclopropenone (DPC). The V gene is TRBV7-2, the J gene TRBJ2-3; D might be TRBD2 (5 bases). The DNA for the CDR3 is TGTGCCAGCAGCTTATTGCAGCGGCGCACAGATACGCAGTATTTT. Its protein is CASSLLQRRTDTQYF.